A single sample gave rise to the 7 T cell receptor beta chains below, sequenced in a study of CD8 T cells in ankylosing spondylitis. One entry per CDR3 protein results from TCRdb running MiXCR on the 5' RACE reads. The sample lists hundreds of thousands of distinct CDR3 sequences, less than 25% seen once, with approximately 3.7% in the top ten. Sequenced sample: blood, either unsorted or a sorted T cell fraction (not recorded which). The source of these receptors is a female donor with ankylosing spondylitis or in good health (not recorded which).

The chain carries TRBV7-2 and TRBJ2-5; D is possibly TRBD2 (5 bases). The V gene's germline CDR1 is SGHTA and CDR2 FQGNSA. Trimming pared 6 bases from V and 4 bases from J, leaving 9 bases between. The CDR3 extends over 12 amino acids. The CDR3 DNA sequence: TGTGCCAGCAGGGCGGGCCCAGAGACCCAGTACTTC. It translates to CASRAGPETQYF.

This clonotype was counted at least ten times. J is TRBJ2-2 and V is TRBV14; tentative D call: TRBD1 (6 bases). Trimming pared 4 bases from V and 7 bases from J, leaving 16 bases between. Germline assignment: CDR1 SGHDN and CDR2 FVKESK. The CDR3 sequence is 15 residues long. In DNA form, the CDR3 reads TGTGCCAGCAGCCGAGCACAGGGAACGGTCGGGGAGCTGTTTTTT. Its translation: CASSRAQGTVGELFF.

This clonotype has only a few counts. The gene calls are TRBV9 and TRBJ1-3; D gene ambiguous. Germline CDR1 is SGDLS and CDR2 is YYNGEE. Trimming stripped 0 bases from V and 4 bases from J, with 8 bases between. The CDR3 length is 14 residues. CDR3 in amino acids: CASSVEAGGNTIYF. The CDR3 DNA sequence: TGTGCCAGCAGCGTAGAGGCGGGGGGAAACACCATATATTTT. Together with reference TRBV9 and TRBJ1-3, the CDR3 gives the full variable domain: DSGVTQTPKHLITATGQRVTLRCSPRSGDLSVYWYQQSLDQGLQFLIQYYNGEERAKGNILERFSAQQFPDLHSELNLSSLELGDSALYFCASSVEAGGNTIYFGEGSWLTVV.

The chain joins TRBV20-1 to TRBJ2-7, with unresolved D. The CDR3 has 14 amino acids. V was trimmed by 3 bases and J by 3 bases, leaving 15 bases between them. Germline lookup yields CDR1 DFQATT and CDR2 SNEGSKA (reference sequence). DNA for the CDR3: TGCAGTGCTAGCAACCAGAACACCCGCTACGAGCAGTACTTC. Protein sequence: CSASNQNTRYEQYF.

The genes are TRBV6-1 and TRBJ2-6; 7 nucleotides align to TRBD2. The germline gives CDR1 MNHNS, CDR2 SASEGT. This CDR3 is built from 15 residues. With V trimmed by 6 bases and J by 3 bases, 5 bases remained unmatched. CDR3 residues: CASSRGGGGANVLTF. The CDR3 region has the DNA TGTGCCAGCAGCCGCGGGGGAGGTGGGGCCAACGTCCTGACTTTC.

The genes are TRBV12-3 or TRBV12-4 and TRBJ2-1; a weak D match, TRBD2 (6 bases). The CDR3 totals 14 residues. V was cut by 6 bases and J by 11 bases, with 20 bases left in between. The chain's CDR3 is CASSRGVGRVKQFF. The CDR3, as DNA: TGTGCCAGCAGCCGCGGGGTAGGGCGAGTTAAGCAGTTCTTC.

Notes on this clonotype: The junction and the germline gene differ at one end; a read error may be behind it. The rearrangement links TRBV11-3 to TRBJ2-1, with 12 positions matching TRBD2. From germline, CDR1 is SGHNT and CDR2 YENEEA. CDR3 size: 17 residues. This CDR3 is CSSSFGILGLAGSEQFF. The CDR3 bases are TGTTCCAGCAGCTTCGGGATTCTCGGACTAGCGGGGAGTGAGCAGTTCTTC.